These 9 T cell receptor beta chains were sequenced from one sample in a study of T cells in Graves' hyperthyroidism and ophthalmopathy. Amplification yielded TCR beta CDR3 regions, with RNA transcripts as the source. HTBI primers drove first-round RT-PCR of the TCR CDR3. TCRdb reprocessed the multiplex PCR reads via MiXCR and lists one record per CDR3 protein. The table has 400,000 to 500,000 distinct CDR3 sequences, roughly 13% seen once. The specimen sequenced was blood. The receptors stem from a woman aged 18-29 years with Graves' hyperthyroidism.

This clonotype was counted ten times or more. The chain uses TRBV27 and TRBJ2-3; 8 bases align to TRBD2. The CDR3 is 17 amino acids. Germline CDR1 MNHEY, CDR2 SMNVEV (reference sequence). Trimming at V came to 2 bases and at J to 7 bases, leaving 14 bases not matched to a gene. In nucleotides, the CDR3 is TGTGCCAGCAGTTTAAGACCGGGAGGGCCAAGTGTATATACGCAGTATTTT. It yields the protein CASSLRPGGPSVYTQYF.

This clonotype was recorded at least ten times. The V and J genes are TRBV29-1 and TRBJ1-1, with D hard to call. V lost 6 bases and J lost 3, with 11 bases in between. Germline V CDR1 and CDR2: SQVTM, ANQGSEA. This CDR3 is built from 12 residues. The CDR3 loop reads CSVRDLYTEAFF. As DNA, the CDR3 is TGCAGCGTGAGGGATCTTTACACTGAAGCTTTCTTT.

Ten or more counts support this clonotype. The rearrangement joins TRBV12-3 or TRBV12-4 to TRBJ1-2, with 7 bases lining up with TRBD1. After removal of 2 bases from V and 5 bases from J, the junction contained 8 bases not matched to a gene. This CDR3 is 15 amino acids long. The CDR3 nucleotides read TGTGCCAGCAGTTTAAACGGCAGGGGGGGATATGGCTACACCTTC. Residues: CASSLNGRGGYGYTF.

The chain joins TRBV6-2 or TRBV6-3 to TRBJ2-7; D is perhaps TRBD2 (6 bases). Deletions cut 9 bases from V and 0 bases from J, with 12 bases between. The CDR3 totals 13 residues. Germline V gene lookup returns CDR1 MNHEY and CDR2 SVGEGT. The CDR3 loop reads CARGDCSSYEQYF. CDR3 DNA: TGTGCCAGAGGGGACTGCAGCTCCTACGAGCAGTACTTC.

In its sample, this clonotype was seen many times. The J gene is TRBJ2-7, the V gene TRBV11-2; TRBD2 is a possible D gene (7 bases). V was clipped by 1 base and J by 1 base, with 11 bases between them. In germline, CDR1 is SGHAT, CDR2 FQNNGV. The CDR3 totals 15 residues. The CDR3: CASSLAGGSSYEQYF. In nucleotides, the CDR3 is TGTGCCAGCAGCTTAGCGGGGGGCTCGTCCTACGAGCAGTACTTC.

Details on this clonotype: This likely reflects a read error, since a far larger clone is one base away. The V and J genes are TRBV3-1 and TRBJ1-2; 8 bases agree with TRBD1. CDR1 is LGHDT and CDR2 is YNNKEL in the germline V gene (reference sequence). CDR3 size: 12 residues. This CDR3 reads CGSSRTGYGYTF. Written as DNA, the CDR3 is TGTGGCAGCAGCCGGACAGGGTATGGCTACACCTTC.

This clonotype has a count of ten or more. The rearrangement joins TRBV3-1 to TRBJ2-1; D not resolved. V dropped 0 bases and J dropped 7 bases, with 7 bases sitting between them. The CDR3 has 13 amino acids. Per germline, CDR1 LGHDT and CDR2 YNNKEL (reference sequence). CDR3 sequence: CASSQDIGNEQFF. Written as DNA, the CDR3 is TGTGCCAGCAGCCAAGATATAGGGAATGAGCAGTTCTTC.

This clonotype was observed a few times. V is TRBV30 and J is TRBJ1-2; no clear D. The germline V and J ends were trimmed by 0 bases and 8 bases, with 13 bases remaining between them. Germline values: CDR1 GTSNPN, CDR2 SVGIG (reference sequence). This CDR3 has 13 amino acids. The CDR3, as DNA: TGTGCCTGGAGTGTACTGTCGGTGGGGGGCTACACCTTC. Translation gives CAWSVLSVGGYTF. Filled out from reference TRBV30 and TRBJ1-2, the complete variable domain reads SQTIHQWPATLVQPVGSPLSLECTVEGTSNPNLYWYRQAAGRGLQLLFYSVGIGQISSEVPQNLSASRPQDRQFILSSKKLLLSDSGFYLCAWSVLSVGGYTFGSGTRLTVV.

In its sample, this clonotype is medium-sized. This chain connects TRBV6-2 or TRBV6-3 to TRBJ2-7, with TRBD2 identical over 13 bases. Germline V gene lookup returns CDR1 MNHEY and CDR2 SVGEGT. V shed 5 bases, J shed 6 bases, and the junction held 4 bases outside the gene matches. The CDR3 covers 14 residues. For the CDR3, the DNA is TGTGCCAGCAGTCGGACTAGCGGGAGTTCCGAGCAGTACTTC. Protein sequence: CASSRTSGSSEQYF.